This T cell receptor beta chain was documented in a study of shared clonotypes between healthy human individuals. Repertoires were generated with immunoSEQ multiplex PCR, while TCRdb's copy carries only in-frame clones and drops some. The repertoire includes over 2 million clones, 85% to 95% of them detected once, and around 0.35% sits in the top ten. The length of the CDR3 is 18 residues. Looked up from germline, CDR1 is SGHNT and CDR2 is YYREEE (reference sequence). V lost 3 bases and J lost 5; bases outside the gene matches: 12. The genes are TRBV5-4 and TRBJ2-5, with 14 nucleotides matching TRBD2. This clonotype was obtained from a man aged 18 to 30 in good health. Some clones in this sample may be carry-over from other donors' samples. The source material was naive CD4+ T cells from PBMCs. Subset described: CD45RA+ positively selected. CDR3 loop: CASSSGLAGGPTVETQYF. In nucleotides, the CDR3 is TGTGCCAGCAGCTCAGGACTAGCGGGAGGCCCTACGGTGGAGACCCAGTACTTC. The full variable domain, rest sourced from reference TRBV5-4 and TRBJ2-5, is ETGVTQSPTHLIKTRGQQVTLRCSSQSGHNTVSWYQQALGQGPQFIFQYYREEENGRGNFPPRFSGLQFPNYSSELNVNALELDDSALYLCASSSGLAGGPTVETQYFGPGTRLLVL.